These 27 T cell receptor beta chains were all obtained from the same sample, sequenced in a study of cytomegalovirus exposure and HLA in healthy donors. The PCR contained 60 Vbeta and 13 Jbeta primers. Some clones are missing from TCRdb's copy, which holds only in-frame ones; the method was immunoSEQ multiplex PCR. The sample lists about 180,000 clones; 70% to 80% were seen once. Input material: PBMCs. Receptors originate from a man between 60 and 70 years old in good health and CMV-seronegative.

This sequence joins TRBV4-2 and TRBJ1-4; 7 bases line up with TRBD1. The J segment lost 0 bases and the V segment lost 3 bases, leaving 10 bases of the junction unmatched. The length of the CDR3 is 18 residues. Germline-derived CDR1 and CDR2 are LGHNA and YNFKEQ. This CDR3 reads CASSQPDRDGATNEKLFF. The CDR3 bases are TGTGCCAGCAGCCAGCCCGACAGGGATGGTGCAACTAATGAAAAACTGTTTTTT.

V gene TRBV27 combines with J gene TRBJ2-1; D call uncertain. This CDR3 region has 15 residues. Per the germline V gene, CDR1 is MNHEY and CDR2 is SMNVEV (reference sequence). The germline V and J ends were trimmed by 6 bases and 3 bases, with 15 bases remaining between them. The chain's CDR3 is CASRQLSIDYNEQFF. The DNA of the CDR3 is TGTGCCAGCAGGCAACTTAGCATCGACTACAATGAGCAGTTCTTC.

This chain connects TRBV29-1 to TRBJ2-7, with D perhaps matching TRBD1 (6 bases). The CDR3 length is 13 residues. Per germline, CDR1 SQVTM and CDR2 ANQGSEA. Trimming removed 4 bases at V and 5 bases at J, with 15 bases between. CDR3 amino acids: CSVARTDTDEQYF. The CDR3 region has the DNA TGCAGCGTTGCCCGGACAGACACGGACGAGCAGTACTTC.

The rearrangement uses TRBV18 and TRBJ2-3; D possibly corresponds to TRBD1 (6 bases). CDR3 length: 13 amino acids. V shed 5 bases and J shed 2 bases, with 8 bases lying between them. Per the germline V gene, CDR1 is KGHSH and CDR2 is LQKENI. For the CDR3, the DNA is TGTGCCAGCTCAAGACAGGCCACAGATACGCAGTATTTT. It yields the protein CASSRQATDTQYF.

This clone was picked up one time. The junction departs from the called germline gene at one end, perhaps through a read error. The CDR3 is CSSSLRGGEQYF. The CDR3 bases are TGTTCCAGCAGCTTACGCGGGGGCGAGCAGTACTTC. The rearrangement links TRBV7-9 to TRBJ2-7; 7 positions match TRBD2. Germline CDR1 reads SEHNR; CDR2 reads FQNEAQ (reference sequence). CDR3 size: 12 residues.

This chain links TRBV4-1 with TRBJ2-7, with a possible D match to TRBD2 (6 bases). Germline CDR1 MGHRA, CDR2 YSYEKL. The CDR3 is made up of 15 amino acids. Trimming removed 0 bases at V and 5 bases at J, with 14 bases between. The DNA for the CDR3 is TGCGCCAGCAGCCAAGAAGCACGGGAGCCCCACGAGCAGTACTTC. It codes for CASSQEAREPHEQYF.

This rearrangement joins TRBV7-9 to TRBJ2-1; TRBD2 agrees at 12 bases. Germline V gene lookup returns CDR1 SEHNR and CDR2 FQNEAQ (reference sequence). This CDR3 has 18 residues. J gave up 6 bases and V 4 bases, and 13 bases lay outside the gene matches. The DNA of the CDR3 is TGTGCCAGCAGCTCCGGGGTCAGACTAGCGGGAGCGGCCAATGAGCAGTTCTTC. Amino acid sequence: CASSSGVRLAGAANEQFF.

The chain is built from TRBV19 and TRBJ1-2; 7 bases line up with TRBD1. Germline V gives CDR1 LNHDA, CDR2 SQIVND (reference sequence). Trimming at V came to 7 bases and at J to 8 bases, leaving 7 bases not matched to a gene. There are 12 residues in the CDR3. The chain's CDR3 is CASTMDRLGYTF. For the CDR3, the DNA is TGTGCCAGTACCATGGACAGGCTCGGCTACACCTTC.

The CDR3 reads CASSFSGLAYEQYF. The CDR3 region has the DNA TGCGCCAGCAGCTTTAGCGGATTAGCCTACGAGCAGTACTTC. The chain couples TRBV5-1 to TRBJ2-7; maybe TRBD2 (6 bases). Germline CDR1 and CDR2: SGHRS and YFSETQ. With 2 bases removed from V and 2 bases from J, the gap between germline ends came to 11 bases. The CDR3 runs to 14 residues.

The V and J genes are TRBV6-5 and TRBJ2-7; 7 bases are shared with TRBD2. Germline V gives CDR1 MNHEY, CDR2 SVGAGI. This CDR3 contains 14 residues. J was trimmed by 2 bases and V by 2 bases; bases with no gene match: 3. As DNA, the CDR3 is TGTGCCAGCAGTTACGGAGCGGGGACCTACGAGCAGTACTTC. Residues: CASSYGAGTYEQYF.

CDR3 nucleotide sequence: TGTGCCAGCAGCTGGGACAGGAAGAACACTGAAGCTTTCTTT. It yields the protein CASSWDRKNTEAFF. The chain links TRBV5-6 to TRBJ1-1, with 8 bases aligning to TRBD1. This CDR3 has 14 amino acids. The V segment lost 3 bases and the J segment 1 base; nucleotides outside the gene matches: 2. Germline V gives CDR1 SGHDT, CDR2 YYEEEE.

The chain joins TRBV11-2 to TRBJ2-7; TRBD2 might be the D (5 bases). V lost 5 bases, J lost 3 bases, and 17 bases lay in between. In germline, CDR1 is SGHAT, CDR2 FQNNGV. CDR3 length: 15 residues. CDR3 in DNA: TGTGCCAGCAGCCACGGGGAGATAGGTTTCTACGAGCAGTACTTC. It specifies CASSHGEIGFYEQYF.

This clone was seen a handful of times. The chain joins TRBV19 to TRBJ2-6; a possible D gene is TRBD1 (5 bases). From germline, CDR1 is LNHDA and CDR2 SQIVND (reference sequence). The CDR3 runs to 16 residues. V lost 7 bases and J 4 bases, leaving 17 bases between the germline ends. The CDR3 sequence: CASTQGAGIGANVLTF. The DNA of the CDR3 is TGTGCCAGTACCCAAGGGGCAGGGATCGGGGCCAACGTCCTGACTTTC.

The chain has TRBV28 and TRBJ1-4; 9 bases line up with TRBD1. The germline CDR1 and CDR2 sequences are MDHEN and SYDVKM. The CDR3 runs to 13 residues. V was clipped by 5 bases and J by 11 bases; unmatched bases: 6. CDR3 DNA: TGTGCCAGCAGTGCACAGGGGGCACGGAAACTGTTTTTT. Its translation is CASSAQGARKLFF. The variable domain in full, with the rest retrieved from reference TRBV28 and TRBJ1-4, is DVKVTQSSRYLVKRTGEKVFLECVQDMDHENMFWYRQDPGLGLRLIYFSYDVKMKEKGDIPEGYSVSREKKERFSLILESASTNQTSMYLCASSAQGARKLFFGSGTQLSVL.

The V call is TRBV5-4, the J call TRBJ2-7, with 8 bases that match TRBD2. CDR3 size: 14 residues. J gave up 0 bases and V 4 bases, and 3 bases lay outside the gene matches. Germline CDR1 SGHNT, CDR2 YYREEE (reference sequence). CDR3 region: CASSPGGFSYEQYF. The CDR3, as DNA: TGTGCCAGCAGCCCGGGGGGGTTCTCCTACGAGCAGTACTTC. Supplemented by reference TRBV5-4 and TRBJ2-7, the full variable domain reads ETGVTQSPTHLIKTRGQQVTLRCSSQSGHNTVSWYQQALGQGPQFIFQYYREEENGRGNFPPRFSGLQFPNYSSELNVNALELDDSALYLCASSPGGFSYEQYFGPGTRLTVT.

This clone has just a few counts. The chain has TRBV27 and TRBJ1-2; TRBD1 matches 12 bases. V trimming: 6 bases; J trimming: 5 bases; junction bases outside the gene matches: 10. The CDR3 length is 16 residues. Germline V gene data show CDR1 as MNHEY and CDR2 as SMNVEV (reference sequence). CDR3 region: CASRRPGQGADYGYTF. The CDR3 nucleotides read TGTGCCAGCAGGAGACCGGGACAGGGGGCTGATTATGGCTACACCTTC.

The J gene is TRBJ2-2, the V gene TRBV19; D is possibly TRBD2 (5 bases). Germline V gene lookup returns CDR1 LNHDA and CDR2 SQIVND (reference sequence). V was cut by 3 bases and J by 7 bases, with 12 bases left in between. The CDR3 extends over 14 amino acids. The chain's CDR3 is CASSISGGFGELFF. CDR3 nucleotide sequence: TGTGCCAGTAGTATCTCGGGCGGGTTCGGGGAGCTGTTTTTT.

The chain carries TRBV11-2 and TRBJ1-4, with 11 bases matching TRBD1. The junction had 7 bases not matched to a gene; V was cut back by 5 bases and J by 8 bases. The CDR3 is made up of 15 amino acids. The V gene's germline CDR1 is SGHAT and CDR2 FQNNGV. The DNA for the CDR3 is TGTGCCAGCAGCCCCCGGGACAGGGGGTTGGAAAAACTGTTTTTT. It encodes CASSPRDRGLEKLFF.

The gene calls are TRBV6-1 and TRBJ2-3; D is unresolved. Per the germline V gene, CDR1 is MNHNS and CDR2 is SASEGT. The CDR3 totals 12 residues. Trimming shortened V by 4 bases and J by 1 base, and 3 bases separated the two germline ends. In DNA form, the CDR3 reads TGTGCCAGCAGTGGAGGCACAGATACGCAGTATTTT. It translates to CASSGGTDTQYF.

This clone was counted only a few times. The rearrangement links TRBV19 to TRBJ1-2; D may be TRBD1 (6 bases). Trimming took 3 bases from V and 8 from J, leaving 22 bases between them. The CDR3 length is 16 residues. Per germline, CDR1 LNHDA and CDR2 SQIVND (reference sequence). As DNA, the CDR3 is TGTGCCAGTAGTATCGACCCTGGGACACCCTCGGGGGGCTACACCTTC. Its translation is CASSIDPGTPSGGYTF.

In the case of this clone: The junction departs from germline at one end; a sequencing error may be responsible. The genes are TRBV29-1 and TRBJ1-2, with TRBD1 matching over 7 bases. This CDR3 has 13 residues. Germline CDR1 is SQVTM and CDR2 is ANQGSEA. DNA of the CDR3: TGCAGCGTTGACCCTCTGACAGGAGGGGGCTACCCCTTC. Its translation: CSVDPLTGGGYPF.

The V gene is TRBV11-1, the J gene TRBJ2-5; TRBD1 matches 9 bases. The CDR3 has 14 amino acids. Germline V gives CDR1 SGHAT, CDR2 FQDESV (reference sequence). After removal of 5 bases from V and 2 bases from J, the junction contained 3 bases not matched to a gene. CDR3 region: CASSQDRGQETQYF. The CDR3 DNA reads as TGTGCCAGCAGCCAGGACAGGGGTCAAGAGACCCAGTACTTC.

V usage is TRBV5-1 and J usage is TRBJ2-5; 8 nucleotides line up with TRBD1. The CDR3 has 14 residues. With V trimmed by 4 bases and J by 1 base, 3 bases remained unmatched. Germline-derived CDR1 and CDR2 are SGHRS and YFSETQ. The CDR3, as DNA: TGCGCCAGCAGCCAGACAGGGGCCCAAGAGACCCAGTACTTC. Residues: CASSQTGAQETQYF.

This chain uses TRBV7-2 with TRBJ2-1, with 7 bases that match TRBD2. The V and J ends lost 1 base and 15 bases, in that order; junction bases with no gene match: 6. CDR1 is SGHTA, CDR2 FQGNSA, per germline. This CDR3 has 12 amino acids. The CDR3 region is CASSLEVGRGFF. The CDR3 nucleotides are TGTGCCAGCAGCTTAGAGGTGGGGAGGGGGTTCTTC.

The CDR3 is CASSPLAGVVNEQFF. The CDR3 nucleotides are TGTGCCAGCAGCCCATTAGCGGGAGTGGTGAATGAGCAGTTCTTC. The V and J genes are TRBV6-5 and TRBJ2-1; 9 nucleotides line up with TRBD2. Germline values: CDR1 MNHEY, CDR2 SVGAGI. J lost 7 bases, V lost 6 bases, and 10 bases had no gene match. The length of the CDR3 is 15 residues.

This clone has a handful of counts. The rearrangement links TRBV19 to TRBJ1-5; D gene unclear. V dropped 0 bases and J dropped 0 bases, with 6 bases sitting between them. CDR3 size: 15 residues. The germline gives CDR1 LNHDA, CDR2 SQIVND (reference sequence). CDR3 amino acids: CASSIDGDSNQPQHF. DNA of the CDR3: TGTGCCAGTAGTATAGATGGAGATAGCAATCAGCCCCAGCATTTT.

The DNA for the CDR3 is TGTGCCAGCAGCCAAGATGCAGGGGGCCAGGATTCACCCCTCCACTTT. Translation: CASSQDAGGQDSPLHF. This chain connects TRBV4-2 to TRBJ1-6, with 8 bases identical to TRBD1. Germline values: CDR1 LGHNA, CDR2 YNFKEQ. The CDR3 sequence is 16 residues long. V gave up 0 bases and J gave up 8 bases; unmatched junction bases: 6.